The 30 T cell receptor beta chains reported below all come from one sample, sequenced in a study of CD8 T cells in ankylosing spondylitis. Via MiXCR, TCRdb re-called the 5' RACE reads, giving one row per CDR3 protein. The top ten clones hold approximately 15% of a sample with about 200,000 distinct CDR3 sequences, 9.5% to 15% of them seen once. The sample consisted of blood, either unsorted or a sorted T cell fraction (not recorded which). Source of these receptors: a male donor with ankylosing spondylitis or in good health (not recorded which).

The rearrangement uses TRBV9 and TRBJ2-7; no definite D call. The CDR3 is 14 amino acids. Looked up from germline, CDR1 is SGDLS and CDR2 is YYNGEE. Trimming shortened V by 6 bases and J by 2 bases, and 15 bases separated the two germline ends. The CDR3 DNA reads TGTGCCAGCACCCCCGGCGAGGTCGCCTACGAGCAGTACTTC. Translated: CASTPGEVAYEQYF.

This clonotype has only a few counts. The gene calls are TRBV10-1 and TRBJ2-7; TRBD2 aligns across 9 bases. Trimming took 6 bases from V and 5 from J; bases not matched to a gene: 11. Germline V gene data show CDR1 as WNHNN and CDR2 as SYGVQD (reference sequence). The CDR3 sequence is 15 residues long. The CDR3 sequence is CASSPSLREGNEQYF. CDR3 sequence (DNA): TGCGCCAGCAGCCCCTCCCTGCGGGAGGGCAACGAGCAGTACTTC.

DNA of the CDR3: TGTGCCAGCAGCTCGACGACGACTAACACTGAAGCTTTCTTT. Residues: CASSSTTTNTEAFF. This chain joins TRBV5-5 and TRBJ1-1; D unclear. V dropped 3 bases and J dropped 2 bases, with 11 bases sitting between them. This CDR3 is built from 14 residues. The germline CDR1 and CDR2 sequences are SGHKS and YYEKEE (reference sequence).

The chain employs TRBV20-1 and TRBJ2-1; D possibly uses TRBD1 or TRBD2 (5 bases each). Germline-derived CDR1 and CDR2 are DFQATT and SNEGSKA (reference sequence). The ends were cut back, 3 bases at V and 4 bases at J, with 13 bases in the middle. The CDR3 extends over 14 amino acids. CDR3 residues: CSASMGRAYNEQFF. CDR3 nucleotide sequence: TGCAGTGCTAGTATGGGGCGGGCGTACAATGAGCAGTTCTTC.

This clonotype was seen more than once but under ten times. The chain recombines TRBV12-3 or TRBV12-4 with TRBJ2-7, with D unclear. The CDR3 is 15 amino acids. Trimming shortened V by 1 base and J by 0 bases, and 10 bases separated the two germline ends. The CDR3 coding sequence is TGTGCCAGCAGTTTAGGGGGATTAATCTCCTACGAGCAGTACTTC. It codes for CASSLGGLISYEQYF.

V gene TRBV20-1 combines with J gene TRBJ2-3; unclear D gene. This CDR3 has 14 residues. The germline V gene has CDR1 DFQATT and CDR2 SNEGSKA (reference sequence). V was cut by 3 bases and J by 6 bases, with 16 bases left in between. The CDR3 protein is CSARETAHSDTQYF. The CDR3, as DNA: TGCAGTGCTAGGGAGACCGCTCACAGCGATACGCAGTATTTT.

The CDR3 DNA sequence: TGTGCCAGCAGCTTAGATTGGGGGGTGCGGGACACTGAAGCTTTCTTT. Its translation: CASSLDWGVRDTEAFF. V and J are TRBV11-2 and TRBJ1-1; TRBD1 is a possible D gene (5 bases). In germline, CDR1 is SGHAT, CDR2 FQNNGV. Trimming cost V 0 bases and J 3 bases, with 14 bases left between them. The CDR3 covers 16 residues. The entire variable domain, with the rest obtained from reference TRBV11-2 and TRBJ1-1, is as follows: EAGVAQSPRYKIIEKRQSVAFWCNPISGHATLYWYQQILGQGPKLLIQFQNNGVVDDSQLPKDRFSAERLKGVDSTLKIQPAKLEDSAVYLCASSLDWGVRDTEAFFGQGTRLTVV.

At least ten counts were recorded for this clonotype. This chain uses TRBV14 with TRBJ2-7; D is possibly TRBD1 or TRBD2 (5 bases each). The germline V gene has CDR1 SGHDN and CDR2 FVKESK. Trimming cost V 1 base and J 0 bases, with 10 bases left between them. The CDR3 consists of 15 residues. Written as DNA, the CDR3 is TGTGCCAGCAGCCAAGGAAGGGGAGCCTCCTACGAGCAGTACTTC. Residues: CASSQGRGASYEQYF.

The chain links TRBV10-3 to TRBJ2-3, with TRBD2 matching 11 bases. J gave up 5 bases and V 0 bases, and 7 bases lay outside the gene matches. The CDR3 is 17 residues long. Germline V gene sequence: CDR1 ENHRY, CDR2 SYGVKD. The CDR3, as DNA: TGTGCCATCAGTGAGTCGGAGGGGGGGACTAGCGGAGATACGCAGTATTTT. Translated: CAISESEGGTSGDTQYF.

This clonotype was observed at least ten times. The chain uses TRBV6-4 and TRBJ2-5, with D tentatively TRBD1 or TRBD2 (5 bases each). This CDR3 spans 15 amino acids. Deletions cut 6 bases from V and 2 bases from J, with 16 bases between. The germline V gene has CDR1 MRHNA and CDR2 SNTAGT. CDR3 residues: CASSEGGQGQETQYF. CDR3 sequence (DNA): TGTGCCAGCAGCGAAGGAGGCCAGGGACAAGAGACCCAGTACTTC.

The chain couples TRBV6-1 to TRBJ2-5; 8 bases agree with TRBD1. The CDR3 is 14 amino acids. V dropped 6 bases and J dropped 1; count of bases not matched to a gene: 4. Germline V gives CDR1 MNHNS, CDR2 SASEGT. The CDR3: CASRPGQAQETQYF. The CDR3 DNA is TGTGCCAGCAGACCGGGACAGGCCCAAGAGACCCAGTACTTC.

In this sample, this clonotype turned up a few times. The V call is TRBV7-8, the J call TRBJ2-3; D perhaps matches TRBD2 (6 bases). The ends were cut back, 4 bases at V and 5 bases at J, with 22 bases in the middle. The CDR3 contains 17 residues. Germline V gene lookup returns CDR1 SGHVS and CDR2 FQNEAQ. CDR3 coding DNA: TGTGCCAGCAGCTGGGGGACTGGCGGGATGGAGGTAGATACGCAGTATTTT. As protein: CASSWGTGGMEVDTQYF.

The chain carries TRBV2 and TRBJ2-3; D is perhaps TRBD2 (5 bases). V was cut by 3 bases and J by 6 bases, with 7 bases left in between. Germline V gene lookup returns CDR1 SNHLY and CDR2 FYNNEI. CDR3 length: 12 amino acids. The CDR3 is CASSDRRDTQYF. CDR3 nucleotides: TGTGCCAGCAGTGATCGGAGGGATACGCAGTATTTT.

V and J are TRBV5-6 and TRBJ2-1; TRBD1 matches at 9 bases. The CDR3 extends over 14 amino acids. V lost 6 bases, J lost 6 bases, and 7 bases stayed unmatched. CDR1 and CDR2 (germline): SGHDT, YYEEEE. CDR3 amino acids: CASMPGQGRNEQFF. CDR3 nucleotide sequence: TGTGCCAGCATGCCGGGACAGGGTCGCAATGAGCAGTTCTTC.

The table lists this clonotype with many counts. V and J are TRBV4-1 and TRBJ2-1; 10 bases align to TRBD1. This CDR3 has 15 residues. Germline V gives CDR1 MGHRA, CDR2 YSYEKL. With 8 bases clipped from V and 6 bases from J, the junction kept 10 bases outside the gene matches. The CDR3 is CASSPGQGISNEQFF. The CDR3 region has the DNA TGCGCCAGCTCACCGGGACAGGGGATTTCCAATGAGCAGTTCTTC.

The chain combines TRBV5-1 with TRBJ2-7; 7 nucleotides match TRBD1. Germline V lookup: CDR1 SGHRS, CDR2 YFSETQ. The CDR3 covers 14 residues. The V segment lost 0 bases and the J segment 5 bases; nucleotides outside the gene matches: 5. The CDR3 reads CASSLGQGDDEQYF. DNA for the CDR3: TGCGCCAGCAGCTTGGGCCAGGGGGACGACGAGCAGTACTTC.

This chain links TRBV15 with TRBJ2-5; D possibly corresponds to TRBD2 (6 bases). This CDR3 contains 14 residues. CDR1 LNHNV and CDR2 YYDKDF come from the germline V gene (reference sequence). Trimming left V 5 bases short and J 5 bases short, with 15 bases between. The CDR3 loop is CATSALGGVETQYF. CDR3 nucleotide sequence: TGTGCCACCAGCGCCCTGGGGGGTGTCGAGACCCAGTACTTC.

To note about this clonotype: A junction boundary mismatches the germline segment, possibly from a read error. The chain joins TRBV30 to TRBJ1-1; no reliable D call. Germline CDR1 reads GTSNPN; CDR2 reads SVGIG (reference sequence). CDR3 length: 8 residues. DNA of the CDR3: TGTGCCTGGAGGGACCAGGTCTTT. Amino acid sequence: CAWRDQVF.

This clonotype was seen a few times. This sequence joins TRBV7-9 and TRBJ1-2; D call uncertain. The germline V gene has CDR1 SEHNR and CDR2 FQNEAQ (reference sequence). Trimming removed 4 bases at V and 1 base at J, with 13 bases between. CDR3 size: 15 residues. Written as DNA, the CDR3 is TGTGCCAGCAGCTCTTCCAATGTTTTTAACTATGGCTACACCTTC. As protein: CASSSSNVFNYGYTF.

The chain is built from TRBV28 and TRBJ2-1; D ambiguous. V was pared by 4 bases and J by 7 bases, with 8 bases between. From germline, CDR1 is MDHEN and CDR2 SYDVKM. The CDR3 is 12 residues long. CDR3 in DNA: TGTGCCAGCAGTTGGGGTTTGAATGAGCAGTTCTTC. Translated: CASSWGLNEQFF. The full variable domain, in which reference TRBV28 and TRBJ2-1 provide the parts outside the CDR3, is DVKVTQSSRYLVKRTGEKVFLECVQDMDHENMFWYRQDPGLGLRLIYFSYDVKMKEKGDIPEGYSVSREKKERFSLILESASTNQTSMYLCASSWGLNEQFFGPGTRLTVL.

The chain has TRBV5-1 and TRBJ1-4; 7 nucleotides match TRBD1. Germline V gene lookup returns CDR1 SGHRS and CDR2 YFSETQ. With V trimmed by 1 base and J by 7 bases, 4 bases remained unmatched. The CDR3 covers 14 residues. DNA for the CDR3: TGCGCCAGCAGCTTGCCAGGGGGAGGTGAAAAACTGTTTTTT. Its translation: CASSLPGGGEKLFF. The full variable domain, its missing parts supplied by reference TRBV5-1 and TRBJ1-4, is KAGVTQTPRYLIKTRGQQVTLSCSPISGHRSVSWYQQTPGQGLQFLFEYFSETQRNKGNFPGRFSGRQFSNSRSEMNVSTLELGDSALYLCASSLPGGGEKLFFGSGTQLSVL.

CDR3 nucleotides: TGTGCCAGCAGTTACTCGAACGGGAAAGGATACGAGCAGTACTTC. Its translation is CASSYSNGKGYEQYF. The rearrangement uses TRBV6-5 and TRBJ2-7; weak D call: TRBD2 (5 bases). The CDR3 extends over 15 amino acids. Germline V gene sequence: CDR1 MNHEY, CDR2 SVGAGI. Deletions cut 0 bases from V and 4 bases from J, with 13 bases between.

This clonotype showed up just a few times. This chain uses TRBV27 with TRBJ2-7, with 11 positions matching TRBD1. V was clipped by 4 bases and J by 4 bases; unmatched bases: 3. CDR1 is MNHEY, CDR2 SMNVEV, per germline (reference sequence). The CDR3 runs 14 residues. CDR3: CASSYGDRGYEQYF. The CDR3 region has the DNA TGTGCCAGCAGTTACGGGGACAGGGGGTACGAGCAGTACTTC.

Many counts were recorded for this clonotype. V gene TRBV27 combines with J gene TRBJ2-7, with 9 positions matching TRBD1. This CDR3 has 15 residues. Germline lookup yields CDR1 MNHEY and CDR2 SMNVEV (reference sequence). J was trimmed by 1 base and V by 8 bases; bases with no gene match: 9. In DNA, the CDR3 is TGTGCCAGCTCACTTTCCGGGACAGGGTCCTACGAGCAGTACTTC. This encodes CASSLSGTGSYEQYF.

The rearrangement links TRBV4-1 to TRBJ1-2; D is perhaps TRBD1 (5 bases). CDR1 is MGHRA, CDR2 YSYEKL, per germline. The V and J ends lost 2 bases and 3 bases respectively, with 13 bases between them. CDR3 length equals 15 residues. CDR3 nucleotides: TGCGCCAGCAGCCAAAATGACGACAGCTACTATGGCTACACCTTC. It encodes CASSQNDDSYYGYTF.

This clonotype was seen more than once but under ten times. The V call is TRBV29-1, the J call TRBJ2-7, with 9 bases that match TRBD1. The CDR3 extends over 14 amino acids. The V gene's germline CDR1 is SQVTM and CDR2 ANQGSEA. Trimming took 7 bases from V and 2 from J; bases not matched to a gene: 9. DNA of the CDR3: TGCAGCGCAATACCGGGACAGGGCACCTACGAGCAGTACTTC. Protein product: CSAIPGQGTYEQYF.

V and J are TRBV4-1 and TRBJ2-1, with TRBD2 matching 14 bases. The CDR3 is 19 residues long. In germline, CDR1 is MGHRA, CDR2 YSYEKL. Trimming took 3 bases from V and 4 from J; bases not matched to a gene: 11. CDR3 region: CASSHPTSGRAGLYNEQFF. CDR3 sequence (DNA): TGCGCCAGCAGCCACCCGACTAGCGGGAGGGCCGGTCTATACAATGAGCAGTTCTTC.

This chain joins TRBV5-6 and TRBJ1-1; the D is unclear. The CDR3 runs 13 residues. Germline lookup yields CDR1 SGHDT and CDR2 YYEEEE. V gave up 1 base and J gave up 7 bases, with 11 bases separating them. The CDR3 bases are TGTGCCAGCAGCTTGAGGATAGGGTATGAAGCTTTCTTT. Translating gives CASSLRIGYEAFF.

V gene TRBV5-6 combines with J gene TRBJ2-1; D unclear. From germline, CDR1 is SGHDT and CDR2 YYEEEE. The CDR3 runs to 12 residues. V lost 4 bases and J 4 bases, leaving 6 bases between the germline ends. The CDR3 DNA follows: TGTGCCAGCAGCATAGAATACAATGAGCAGTTCTTC. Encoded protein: CASSIEYNEQFF.

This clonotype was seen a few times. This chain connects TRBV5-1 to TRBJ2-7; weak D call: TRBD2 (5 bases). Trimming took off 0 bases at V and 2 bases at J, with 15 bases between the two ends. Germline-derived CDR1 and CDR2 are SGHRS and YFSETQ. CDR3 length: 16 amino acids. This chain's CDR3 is CASSLEGQEDTYEQYF. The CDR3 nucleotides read TGCGCCAGCAGCTTGGAGGGTCAGGAGGATACCTACGAGCAGTACTTC.